This T cell receptor beta chain was sequenced for a study of blood T cell repertoires in COVID-19. Study background: From the United States, Italy and Spain came samples of acute and convalescent COVID-19. Sources were T cells, B-cell-depleted T cells, or PBMCs; the material itself was cDNA or gDNA.

In the study's own analysis: Amplification of reference gene primers provided the estimated nucleated cell counts. The data were produced by immunoSEQ multiplex PCR, yet TCRdb's version contains in-frame clones alone and is incomplete. V, J and clone size derive from that table, while D and trimming were established from the DNA sequence. The table records over 350,000 clones, 80% to 90% of them present only once. The CDR3 loop spans 16 amino acids. The V gene's germline CDR1 is SGHRS and CDR2 YFSETQ. Trimming stripped 0 bases from V and 8 bases from J, with 18 bases between. The chain combines TRBV5-1 with TRBJ2-1; D is unclear. Sequencing input: peripheral blood. This receptor was obtained from a woman aged 30 to 39 with active or convalescent COVID-19. CDR3 DNA sequence: TGCGCCAGCAGCTTGGCAGGTCTTTCTTTGGGCTATGAGCAGTTCTTC. Amino acid sequence: CASSLAGLSLGYEQFF.